This T cell receptor beta chain is drawn from a study of shared clonotypes between healthy human individuals. Study-level information: With ages of 18 to 49, the donors were a couple of women and a few men. Overall study findings and caveats: All-four-donor shared clonotypes had higher generation probabilities than non-shared clonotypes did. Of the naive CD4 clonotypes, approximately 5% were shared across several donors. Limitation of the genetic and exposure-history diversity represented came from the few donors.

About this clone: Its antigen remains unknown.

Naive CD8 cells lacked CD45RO and underwent positive selection for CCR7, leaving out terminally differentiated effector memory CD45RA+ cells. Here immunoSEQ multiplex PCR was the method, and the copy in TCRdb shows in-frame clones only, minus some. The repertoire consists of some 2.1 million clones, with around 93% occurring once and the leading ten covering 1.5% to 2%. CDR3 length equals 11 residues. The germline V gene encodes CDR1 SEHNR and CDR2 FQNEAQ (reference sequence). V was clipped by 3 bases and J by 5 bases, with 4 bases between them. The TCR sequence derives from a man between 18 and 29 years old in good health. Some clones in this sample may be carry-over from other donors' samples. The J gene is TRBJ2-5, the V gene TRBV7-9; D is unclear. Sequences were obtained from naive CD8+ T cells from PBMCs. This CDR3 reads CASSFDETQYF. CDR3 coding DNA: TGTGCCAGCAGCTTCGACGAGACCCAGTACTTC. Drawing the rest from reference TRBV7-9 and TRBJ2-5, the complete variable domain is DTGVSQNPRHKITKRGQNVTFRCDPISEHNRLYWYRQTLGQGPEFLTYFQNEAQLEKSRLLSDRFSAERPKGSFSTLEIQRTEQGDSAMYLCASSFDETQYFGPGTRLLVL.